The following is a TCR beta chain sequence with its context. This sample is drawn from a study of blood T cell repertoires in COVID-19. Looking at the study overall: Sites across the United States, Italy and Spain contributed samples from acute and convalescent COVID-19. Sources were T cells, B-cell-depleted T cells, or PBMCs; the material itself was cDNA or gDNA.

The data were produced by immunoSEQ multiplex PCR, yet TCRdb's version contains in-frame clones alone and is incomplete. Of around 160,000 clones detected, approximately 83% appear once; the ten largest clones hold 6.5% to 9.5%. V was trimmed by 1 base and J by 6 bases, leaving 6 bases between them. The CDR3 extends over 12 amino acids. Germline assignment: CDR1 SGHAT and CDR2 FQNNGV. The Seattle site enrolled patients during active infection and followed them longitudinally. This chain uses TRBV11-2 with TRBJ1-2; D remains ambiguous. The sample consisted of peripheral blood. The receptor was derived from a woman in her fifties or sixties with COVID-19, enrolled during active disease. This CDR3 is CASSLGRDGYTF. Here the CDR3 DNA reads TGTGCCAGCAGCTTAGGCCGGGATGGCTACACCTTC.